The 22 T cell receptor beta chains listed next were all sequenced from one sample in a study of cytomegalovirus exposure and HLA in healthy donors. This PCR relied on a set of 60 Vbeta primers and 13 Jbeta primers. Assay: immunoSEQ multiplex PCR; the TCRdb copy retains only in-frame clones and omits some. The sample has roughly 140,000 clones; over 70% are singletons. Sequences were obtained from PBMCs. The receptor source for this set is a man aged 40-50 years in good health and CMV-seronegative.

The genes are TRBV4-3 and TRBJ2-1; TRBD2 might be the D (6 bases). V was cut by 5 bases and J by 8 bases, with 22 bases left in between. The length of the CDR3 is 16 residues. Per the germline V gene, CDR1 is LGHNA and CDR2 is YSLEER. For the CDR3, the DNA is TGCGCCAGCAGCAAGATGGAGGGGTTGGAGGGAGATGAGCAGTTCTTC. It is translated as CASSKMEGLEGDEQFF.

The V and J genes are TRBV5-6 and TRBJ1-2, with D tentatively TRBD1 (5 bases). This CDR3 comprises 12 residues. Germline V gene data show CDR1 as SGHDT and CDR2 as YYEEEE. Trimming cost V 4 bases and J 7 bases, with 11 bases left between them. Here the CDR3 DNA reads TGTGCCAGCAGCGTAGGGGATCCTGGCTACACCTTC. Residues: CASSVGDPGYTF.

This chain connects TRBV2 to TRBJ2-3, with TRBD2 identical over 9 bases. Germline values: CDR1 SNHLY, CDR2 FYNNEI. The CDR3 loop spans 18 amino acids. The junction had 15 bases not matched to a gene; V was cut back by 2 bases and J by 6 bases. CDR3 loop: CASSETRGGPSASDTQYF. As DNA, the CDR3 is TGTGCCAGCAGTGAAACGCGGGGGGGCCCTTCAGCATCGGATACGCAGTATTTT.

With respect to this clone: At the DNA level, this CDR3 is encoded by other sequences in the same sample as well. This rearrangement joins TRBV7-9 to TRBJ1-1; D is unresolved. V lost 1 base and J 1 base, leaving 10 bases between the germline ends. The CDR3 totals 15 residues. The germline V gene has CDR1 SEHNR and CDR2 FQNEAQ (reference sequence). CDR3 bases: TGTGCCAGCAGCTTAGTATCCGGGAGGAACACTGAAGCTTTCTTT. Residues: CASSLVSGRNTEAFF.

The chain uses TRBV11-2 and TRBJ2-2; 9 positions agree with TRBD2. Germline V lookup: CDR1 SGHAT, CDR2 FQNNGV. The CDR3 length is 18 residues. V lost 1 base and J lost 0; bases outside the gene matches: 6. The CDR3 protein is CASSLGWRGGPNTGELFF. CDR3 nucleotide sequence: TGTGCCAGCAGCTTAGGATGGCGGGGGGGCCCGAACACCGGGGAGCTGTTTTTT.

This clone has just one count. Here the CDR3 DNA reads TGTGCCAGCAGCTTACAGTTAACTAATGAAAAACTGTTTTTT. Translating gives CASSLQLTNEKLFF. This chain joins TRBV5-8 and TRBJ1-4, with D unresolved. CDR1 is SGHTS, CDR2 YDEGEE, per germline. This CDR3 contains 14 residues. The V end lost 2 bases, the J end lost 1 base, and 6 bases lay between the germline ends.

CDR3 sequence (DNA): TGTGCCAGCACCCTGGAAGGGGGCAGAGCTATGAACACTGAAGCTTTCTTT. Translation: CASTLEGGRAMNTEAFF. This chain links TRBV5-4 with TRBJ1-1; TRBD1 matches at 7 bases. Germline CDR1 reads SGHNT; CDR2 reads YYREEE (reference sequence). This CDR3 is 17 amino acids long. Trimming removed 6 bases from V and 0 bases from J; junction bases left unmatched: 14.

The rearrangement uses TRBV7-2 and TRBJ2-2, with TRBD2 matching over 12 bases. This CDR3 is built from 15 residues. V lost 4 bases to trimming and J lost 6 bases; unmatched junction nucleotides: 3. The germline V gene encodes CDR1 SGHTA and CDR2 FQGNSA. In nucleotides, the CDR3 is TGTGCCAGCAGCTCGACTAGCGGGGGAGCCGGGGAGCTGTTTTTT. Its translation: CASSSTSGGAGELFF.

The chain joins TRBV7-2 to TRBJ1-2; 7 positions match TRBD1. The CDR3 covers 14 residues. The junction had 9 bases not matched to a gene; V was cut back by 4 bases and J by 7 bases. Per germline, CDR1 SGHTA and CDR2 FQGNSA. Here the CDR3 reads CASSSQGGVAGYTF. The CDR3 coding sequence is TGTGCCAGCAGCTCCCAGGGGGGAGTCGCTGGCTACACCTTC.

A single count supports this clone. The chain combines TRBV7-2 with TRBJ2-7; tentatively, D is TRBD1 (6 bases). There are 16 residues in the CDR3. Trimming shortened V by 2 bases and J by 6 bases, and 20 bases separated the two germline ends. Germline CDR1 is SGHTA and CDR2 is FQGNSA. For the CDR3, the DNA is TGTGCCAGCAGCTTAATAGGGACAACCGTGGCGGGCGAGCAGTACTTC. As protein: CASSLIGTTVAGEQYF.

V and J are TRBV30 and TRBJ1-1, with 7 bases matching TRBD1. The CDR3 totals 13 residues. Per the germline V gene, CDR1 is GTSNPN and CDR2 is SVGIG (reference sequence). The J segment lost 1 base and the V segment lost 3 bases, leaving 2 bases of the junction unmatched. DNA of the CDR3: TGTGCCTGGAGGGGGACAGCGAACACTGAAGCTTTCTTT. Its protein product is CAWRGTANTEAFF.

The gene calls are TRBV2 and TRBJ2-7, with 9 bases identical to TRBD1. The length of the CDR3 is 13 residues. V shed 3 bases, J shed 6 bases, and the junction held 3 bases outside the gene matches. In germline, CDR1 is SNHLY, CDR2 FYNNEI. In nucleotides, the CDR3 is TGTGCCAGCAGTGACGGGGACAGGGCCGAGCAGTACTTC. Its protein product is CASSDGDRAEQYF.

The chain employs TRBV21-1 and TRBJ2-3; the table's D call of TRBD2 was not tested on the DNA. TRBV21-1 is a known pseudogene. The CDR3 totals 19 residues. The CDR3 is CASTLSGLAGLAPTDTQYF. The CDR3 bases are TGTGCCAGCACCTTATCAGGGCTAGCGGGCCTCGCCCCCACAGATACGCAGTATTTT.

This clone was seen a few times. This chain uses TRBV19 with TRBJ1-4; 11 bases fit TRBD1. J was trimmed by 8 bases and V by 4 bases; bases with no gene match: 6. Germline V gene data show CDR1 as LNHDA and CDR2 as SQIVND (reference sequence). The CDR3 totals 15 residues. The DNA of the CDR3 is TGTGCCAGTAGTAGAGCCGGGGACAGGGGGGAAAAACTGTTTTTT. Protein product: CASSRAGDRGEKLFF.

The genes are TRBV5-6 and TRBJ1-5; 7 bases are a match to TRBD1. In germline, CDR1 is SGHDT, CDR2 YYEEEE. The CDR3 sequence is 16 residues long. V was pared by 0 bases and J by 1 base, with 4 bases of the junction left unmatched. The CDR3 loop reads CASSLVRGQSNQPQHF. DNA of the CDR3: TGTGCCAGCAGCTTGGTGAGGGGGCAAAGCAATCAGCCCCAGCATTTT.

This chain uses TRBV14 with TRBJ2-3; the D gene is possibly TRBD2 (6 bases). The V end was cut by 2 bases, the J end by 0 bases, with 9 bases between. The CDR3 runs to 15 residues. Germline CDR1 SGHDN, CDR2 FVKESK. In DNA form, the CDR3 reads TGTGCCAGCAGCCAACAGGCGGGGAGCACAGATACGCAGTATTTT. It encodes CASSQQAGSTDTQYF.

The rearrangement links TRBV10-1 to TRBJ2-5, with 10 bases fitting TRBD2. Germline trimming cut 6 bases from V and 4 bases from J; bases unmatched to any gene: 8. CDR1 WNHNN and CDR2 SYGVQD come from the germline V gene (reference sequence). The CDR3 is 15 amino acids. The CDR3 spells CASSDASGGRETQYF. For the CDR3, the DNA is TGCGCCAGCAGCGACGCTAGCGGGGGAAGAGAGACCCAGTACTTC.

This sequence joins TRBV5-4 and TRBJ2-5; D remains ambiguous. The DNA end is more similar to TRBJ2-7, so the J call may be wrong. From germline, CDR1 is SGHNT and CDR2 YYREEE (reference sequence). CDR3 size: 16 residues. CDR3 coding DNA: TGTGCCAGCAGCTTGGCCGCGGATCCCACCGCCTACGAGCAGTACTTC. It codes for CASSLAADPTAYEQYF.

This clone occurred a few times. The gene calls are TRBV7-2 and TRBJ1-1, with D uncertain. Germline V CDR1 and CDR2: SGHTA, FQGNSA. With 6 bases removed from V and 1 base from J, the gap between germline ends came to 9 bases. The CDR3 runs 13 residues. The CDR3 sequence: CASRSPGNTEAFF. As DNA, the CDR3 is TGTGCCAGCAGGTCTCCAGGGAACACTGAAGCTTTCTTT.

The chain has TRBV19 and TRBJ1-3, with 8 bases aligning to TRBD1. Trimming removed 3 bases from V and 0 bases from J; junction bases left unmatched: 7. The CDR3 length is 17 residues. Germline values: CDR1 LNHDA, CDR2 SQIVND (reference sequence). The CDR3 loop reads CASSIGTGPSSGNTIYF. Here the CDR3 DNA reads TGTGCCAGTAGTATCGGGACAGGACCAAGCTCTGGAAACACCATATATTTT.

The chain couples TRBV2 to TRBJ2-1; 8 positions match TRBD1. CDR1 SNHLY and CDR2 FYNNEI come from the germline V gene. The CDR3 is made up of 15 amino acids. Trimming took 0 bases from V and 9 from J; bases not matched to a gene: 7. The CDR3 coding sequence is TGTGCCAGCAGTGAAGCCGGACAGGGATTATCTGAGCAGTTCTTC. Its protein is CASSEAGQGLSEQFF.

The CDR3 DNA follows: TGTGCCAGCAGAGAACAGGGGACTTTCTACAATGAGCAGTTCTTC. Translating gives CASREQGTFYNEQFF. V gene TRBV7-9 combines with J gene TRBJ2-1; weak D call: TRBD1 (7 bases). CDR3 size: 15 residues. Germline CDR1 is SEHNR and CDR2 is FQNEAQ (reference sequence). V dropped 6 bases and J dropped 3 bases, with 15 bases sitting between them.